The 27 T cell receptor beta chains presented below share a single source sample, sequenced in a study of blood T cell repertoires in COVID-19. Generated by immunoSEQ multiplex PCR, the TCRdb table keeps only in-frame clones and is missing some. The table has 75,000 to 100,000 clones, roughly 85% seen once; the top ten hold about an eighth. The source material was peripheral blood. The receptors come from a human donor in a cohort sampled during active COVID-19.

This clone occurred a few times. The chain joins TRBV6-2 or TRBV6-3 to TRBJ2-3, with a weak D call TRBD2 (6 bases). The germline gives CDR1 MNHEY, CDR2 SVGEGT. V dropped 6 bases and J dropped 4 bases, with 14 bases sitting between them. This CDR3 region has 14 residues. The CDR3 DNA is TGTGCCAGCAGCCTAGGGACTGCGGCAGATACGCAGTATTTT. As protein: CASSLGTAADTQYF.

V usage is TRBV19 and J usage is TRBJ1-5, with D unresolved. This CDR3 has 13 amino acids. Germline V lookup: CDR1 LNHDA, CDR2 SQIVND (reference sequence). The germline V and J ends were trimmed by 7 bases and 6 bases, with 13 bases remaining between them. CDR3 protein: CASNGGKVQPQHF. As DNA, the CDR3 is TGTGCCAGTAATGGCGGGAAGGTTCAGCCCCAGCATTTT.

The chain joins TRBV19 to TRBJ2-3; D perhaps matches TRBD1 (5 bases). Trimming took 6 bases from V and 6 from J, leaving 10 bases between them. The CDR3 extends over 12 amino acids. Per germline, CDR1 LNHDA and CDR2 SQIVND (reference sequence). CDR3: CASSQGRDTQYF. In nucleotides, the CDR3 is TGTGCCAGTAGCCAGGGAAGGGATACGCAGTATTTT.

The chain couples TRBV20-1 to TRBJ1-1; D possibly corresponds to TRBD1 (5 bases). Germline loops: CDR1 DFQATT, CDR2 SNEGSKA (reference sequence). The CDR3 has 11 amino acids. Deletions cut 5 bases from V and 6 bases from J, with 10 bases between. The CDR3 region has the DNA TGCAGTGCTGTGGACATCGCTGAAGCTTTCTTT. This encodes CSAVDIAEAFF.

The CDR3 region is CASRTSAYTGELFF. In DNA form, the CDR3 reads TGTGCCAGCAGGACTAGCGCATACACCGGGGAGCTGTTTTTT. The rearrangement uses TRBV28 and TRBJ2-2, with TRBD2 matching 8 bases. The CDR3 is 14 residues long. The germline V gene has CDR1 MDHEN and CDR2 SYDVKM. V was clipped by 6 bases and J by 3 bases; unmatched bases: 3. The variable domain in full, completed from reference TRBV28 and TRBJ2-2, reads DVKVTQSSRYLVKRTGEKVFLECVQDMDHENMFWYRQDPGLGLRLIYFSYDVKMKEKGDIPEGYSVSREKKERFSLILESASTNQTSMYLCASRTSAYTGELFFGEGSRLTVL.

This clone was found once. The genes are TRBV4-3 and TRBJ1-1, with D perhaps matching TRBD1 (5 bases). CDR1 is LGHNA, CDR2 YSLEER, per germline. This CDR3 comprises 12 residues. V was trimmed by 1 base and J by 10 bases, leaving 10 bases between them. The CDR3 is CASSQVTGRAFF. CDR3 in DNA: TGCGCCAGCAGCCAAGTAACAGGTCGAGCTTTCTTT.

The DNA for the CDR3 is TGCGCCAGCAGCCTAACTAGCGGGGCCTACAATGAGCAGTTCTTC. It is translated as CASSLTSGAYNEQFF. V gene TRBV5-1 combines with J gene TRBJ2-1; TRBD2 aligns across 10 bases. CDR1 is SGHRS and CDR2 is YFSETQ in the germline V gene. The V segment lost 4 bases and the J segment 2 bases; nucleotides outside the gene matches: 3. The CDR3 is 15 residues long.

J is TRBJ2-6 and V is TRBV5-1, with TRBD1 matching 7 bases. V shed 4 bases and J 3 bases; nucleotides not matched to a gene: 7. CDR3 length equals 16 residues. Per the germline V gene, CDR1 is SGHRS and CDR2 is YFSETQ. The CDR3 loop is CASSRGRGFGANVLTF. Here the CDR3 DNA reads TGCGCCAGCAGCCGCGGCAGGGGGTTTGGGGCCAACGTCCTGACTTTC.

The chain recombines TRBV28 with TRBJ1-4; TRBD1 aligns across 10 bases. This CDR3 comprises 17 residues. Germline V gene sequence: CDR1 MDHEN, CDR2 SYDVKM. Trimming took 5 bases from V and 0 from J; bases not matched to a gene: 6. As DNA, the CDR3 is TGTGCCAGCAGTACCGGGACAGGGGAAACAACTAATGAAAAACTGTTTTTT. This codes for CASSTGTGETTNEKLFF.

This clone occurred once. The CDR3 spells CASSLVSGGAQFF. The CDR3 nucleotides are TGTGCCAGCAGCTTAGTATCTGGGGGGGCCCAGTTCTTC. This chain connects TRBV7-2 to TRBJ2-1, with D tentatively TRBD2 (7 bases). Germline assignment: CDR1 SGHTA and CDR2 FQGNSA. The CDR3 consists of 13 residues. V lost 1 base and J 13 bases, leaving 14 bases between the germline ends.

The chain carries TRBV5-6 and TRBJ2-2; a possible D gene is TRBD1 (5 bases). CDR3 size: 14 residues. Per the germline V gene, CDR1 is SGHDT and CDR2 is YYEEEE. V shed 3 bases and J shed 0 bases, with 6 bases lying between them. CDR3 coding DNA: TGTGCCAGCAGCTCGACAGCGAACACCGGGGAGCTGTTTTTT. Protein: CASSSTANTGELFF.

This clone was seen only a few times. This sequence joins TRBV5-6 and TRBJ2-1; D gene uncertain. Germline assignment: CDR1 SGHDT and CDR2 YYEEEE. The V and J ends lost 6 bases and 5 bases respectively, with 6 bases between them. CDR3 length equals 11 residues. CDR3 bases: TGTGCCAGCACGGAGAACAATGAGCAGTTCTTC. Translated, it gives CASTENNEQFF.

This clone is a singleton in its sample. The V call is TRBV5-1, the J call TRBJ1-4, with D possibly matching TRBD1 (6 bases). Between the trimmed V and J ends, which lost 2 bases and 1 base, there was a span of 9 bases. There are 15 residues in the CDR3. Germline V gives CDR1 SGHRS, CDR2 YFSETQ. The CDR3 protein is CASSFETGTNEKLFF. CDR3 in DNA: TGCGCCAGCAGCTTCGAGACAGGAACTAATGAAAAACTGTTTTTT.

The rearrangement uses TRBV19 and TRBJ2-7, with D tentatively TRBD1 (6 bases). This CDR3 contains 14 residues. In germline, CDR1 is LNHDA, CDR2 SQIVND (reference sequence). The V end was cut by 9 bases, the J end by 2 bases, with 17 bases between. CDR3 DNA: TGTGCCAGCAACGCCCGGGACACGGCCTACGAGCAGTACTTC. As protein: CASNARDTAYEQYF. The full variable domain, its missing parts supplied by reference TRBV19 and TRBJ2-7, is DGGITQSPKYLFRKEGQNVTLSCEQNLNHDAMYWYRQDPGQGLRLIYYSQIVNDFQKGDIAEGYSVSREKKESFPLTVTSAQKNPTAFYLCASNARDTAYEQYFGPGTRLTVT.

V usage is TRBV7-6 and J usage is TRBJ2-7; 7 bases fit TRBD2. J gave up 4 bases and V 5 bases, and 8 bases lay outside the gene matches. Germline V gene sequence: CDR1 SGHVS, CDR2 FNYEAQ. The CDR3 loop spans 14 amino acids. This CDR3 is CASSPLRRGYEQYF. The CDR3 DNA sequence: TGTGCCAGCAGCCCCCTCAGGCGGGGGTACGAGCAGTACTTC.

The chain links TRBV5-6 to TRBJ1-5; TRBD1 matches at 9 bases. This CDR3 has 18 amino acids. V lost 5 bases, J lost 2 bases, and 14 bases stayed unmatched. Germline CDR1 reads SGHDT; CDR2 reads YYEEEE. CDR3 in amino acids: CASRKHRDRDVGNQPQHF. In nucleotides, the CDR3 is TGTGCCAGCAGGAAGCACCGGGACAGGGACGTTGGCAATCAGCCCCAGCATTTT.

The rearrangement uses TRBV5-1 and TRBJ2-7; 7 bases agree with TRBD2. Germline CDR1 SGHRS, CDR2 YFSETQ. The CDR3 consists of 14 residues. The ends lost 1 base at V and 4 bases at J; junction bases unmatched: 5. The CDR3 protein is CASSLSGGSYEQYF. The CDR3 DNA reads as TGCGCCAGCAGCTTGTCGGGAGGATCATACGAGCAGTACTTC. The entire variable domain, with the rest obtained from reference TRBV5-1 and TRBJ2-7, is as follows: KAGVTQTPRYLIKTRGQQVTLSCSPISGHRSVSWYQQTPGQGLQFLFEYFSETQRNKGNFPGRFSGRQFSNSRSEMNVSTLELGDSALYLCASSLSGGSYEQYFGPGTRLTVT.

The rearrangement joins TRBV2 to TRBJ2-1, with a tentative D call TRBD2 (6 bases). V dropped 2 bases and J dropped 6 bases, with 17 bases sitting between them. The CDR3 totals 16 residues. In germline, CDR1 is SNHLY, CDR2 FYNNEI. The CDR3 nucleotides read TGTGCCAGCAGTGAAACACTCCTGCGGGGTGGCAATGAGCAGTTCTTC. Amino acids: CASSETLLRGGNEQFF.

This clone was observed a few times. The chain employs TRBV25-1 and TRBJ1-2; D uncertain. Trimming pared 5 bases from V and 5 bases from J, leaving 18 bases between. This CDR3 has 15 amino acids. The V gene's germline CDR1 is MGHDK and CDR2 SYGVNS. In nucleotides, the CDR3 is TGTGCCAGCAGTCCAGATTCTTCGGGAACTTATGGCTACACCTTC. This translates into CASSPDSSGTYGYTF.

The rearrangement uses TRBV19 and TRBJ1-2; 10 bases align to TRBD1. Germline V gives CDR1 LNHDA, CDR2 SQIVND (reference sequence). V was clipped by 5 bases and J by 3 bases; unmatched bases: 9. This CDR3 has 16 amino acids. The CDR3 sequence: CASSRTSGTGDYGYTF. The CDR3 DNA reads TGTGCCAGTAGTCGCACATCCGGGACAGGGGACTATGGCTACACCTTC.

The chain joins TRBV7-2 to TRBJ2-7; D perhaps matches TRBD1 (6 bases). Germline assignment: CDR1 SGHTA and CDR2 FQGNSA. CDR3 length equals 13 residues. The V gene lost 1 base and the J gene lost 3 bases, with 7 bases spanning the gap. The CDR3, as DNA: TGTGCCAGCAGCTTAGGAGGGGGCTACGAGCAGTACTTC. Amino acid sequence: CASSLGGGYEQYF. The full variable domain, its missing parts supplied by reference TRBV7-2 and TRBJ2-7, is GAGVSQSPSNKVTEKGKDVELRCDPISGHTALYWYRQSLGQGLEFLIYFQGNSAPDKSGLPSDRFSAERTGGSVSTLTIQRTQQEDSAVYLCASSLGGGYEQYFGPGTRLTVT.

This chain links TRBV7-9 with TRBJ2-3, with D tentatively TRBD1 (5 bases). The CDR3 length is 14 residues. CDR1 and CDR2 from the germline V gene are SEHNR and FQNEAQ (reference sequence). With 4 bases removed from V and 2 bases from J, the gap between germline ends came to 10 bases. The CDR3 is CASSSPTATDTQYF. The CDR3 DNA reads as TGTGCCAGCAGCTCGCCGACAGCCACAGATACGCAGTATTTT.

The chain carries TRBV6-5 and TRBJ1-3; no clear D gene. Germline CDR1 reads MNHEY; CDR2 reads SVGAGI. The CDR3 length is 15 residues. V lost 6 bases and J 4 bases, leaving 16 bases between the germline ends. The CDR3 DNA reads as TGTGCCAGCAGCCCAGGCCTGGGTTGGGGAAACACCATATATTTT. Translation gives CASSPGLGWGNTIYF.

A single count supports this clone. This chain uses TRBV30 with TRBJ2-3; possibly TRBD2 for D (6 bases). Trimming took off 2 bases at V and 3 bases at J, with 12 bases between the two ends. This CDR3 has 14 amino acids. The germline V gene has CDR1 GTSNPN and CDR2 SVGIG (reference sequence). CDR3 in amino acids: CAWSQGDWTDTQYF. As DNA, the CDR3 is TGTGCCTGGAGTCAAGGGGACTGGACAGATACGCAGTATTTT.

This clone was seen a single time. The chain couples TRBV4-1 to TRBJ1-2; a possible D gene is TRBD1 (5 bases). The ends were cut back, 5 bases at V and 0 bases at J, with 16 bases in the middle. This CDR3 comprises 16 residues. Germline CDR1 reads MGHRA; CDR2 reads YSYEKL. The CDR3 region has the DNA TGCGCCAGCAGCAGTCGTACAGGAGATGCTAACTATGGCTACACCTTC. Its protein is CASSSRTGDANYGYTF.

The chain links TRBV9 to TRBJ1-1, with TRBD1 as a possible D gene (5 bases). This CDR3 is 13 amino acids long. V shed 0 bases and J shed 5 bases, with 8 bases lying between them. From germline, CDR1 is SGDLS and CDR2 YYNGEE. CDR3 sequence reads: CASSVEGATEAFF. CDR3 coding DNA: TGTGCCAGCAGCGTAGAAGGGGCGACTGAAGCTTTCTTT. The entire variable domain, with the rest obtained from reference TRBV9 and TRBJ1-1, is as follows: DSGVTQTPKHLITATGQRVTLRCSPRSGDLSVYWYQQSLDQGLQFLIQYYNGEERAKGNILERFSAQQFPDLHSELNLSSLELGDSALYFCASSVEGATEAFFGQGTRLTVV.

The genes are TRBV7-2 and TRBJ2-7; 12 nucleotides match TRBD2. The CDR3 is 13 amino acids. The ends lost 6 bases at V and 3 bases at J; junction bases unmatched: 0. CDR1 and CDR2 from the germline V gene are SGHTA and FQGNSA. CDR3 nucleotides: TGTGCCAGCAGGGGACTAGCGGGCTACGAGCAGTACTTC. It is translated as CASRGLAGYEQYF. Variable domain in full (rest from reference TRBV7-2 and TRBJ2-7): GAGVSQSPSNKVTEKGKDVELRCDPISGHTALYWYRQSLGQGLEFLIYFQGNSAPDKSGLPSDRFSAERTGGSVSTLTIQRTQQEDSAVYLCASRGLAGYEQYFGPGTRLTVT.